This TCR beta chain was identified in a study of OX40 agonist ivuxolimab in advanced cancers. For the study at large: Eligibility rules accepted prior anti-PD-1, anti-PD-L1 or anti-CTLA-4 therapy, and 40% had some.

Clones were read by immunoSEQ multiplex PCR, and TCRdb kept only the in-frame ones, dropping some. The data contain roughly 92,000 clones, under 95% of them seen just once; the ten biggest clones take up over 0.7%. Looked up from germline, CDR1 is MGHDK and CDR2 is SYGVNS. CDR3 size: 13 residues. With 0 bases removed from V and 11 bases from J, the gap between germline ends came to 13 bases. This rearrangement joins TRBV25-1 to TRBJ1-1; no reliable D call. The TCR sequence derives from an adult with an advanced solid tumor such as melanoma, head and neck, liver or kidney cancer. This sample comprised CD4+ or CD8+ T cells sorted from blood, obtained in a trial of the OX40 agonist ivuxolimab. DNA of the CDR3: TGTGCCAGCAGTGAATATGGGAAGGGTGAGGCTTTCTTT. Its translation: CASSEYGKGEAFF.